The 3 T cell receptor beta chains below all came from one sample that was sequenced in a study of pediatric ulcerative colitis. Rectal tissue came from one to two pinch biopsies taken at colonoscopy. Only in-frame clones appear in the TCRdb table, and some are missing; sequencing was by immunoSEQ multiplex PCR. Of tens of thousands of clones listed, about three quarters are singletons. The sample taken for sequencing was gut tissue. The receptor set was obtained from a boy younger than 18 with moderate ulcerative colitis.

Here the CDR3 DNA reads TGTGCCAGCCAAGGTCTTTCCCGAGAGACCCAGTACTTC. Translating it yields CASQGLSRETQYF. The chain links TRBV5-8 to TRBJ2-5, with D unclear. Looked up from germline, CDR1 is SGHTS and CDR2 is YDEGEE. The V end lost 7 bases, the J end lost 4 bases, and 14 bases lay between the germline ends. The CDR3 has 13 residues.

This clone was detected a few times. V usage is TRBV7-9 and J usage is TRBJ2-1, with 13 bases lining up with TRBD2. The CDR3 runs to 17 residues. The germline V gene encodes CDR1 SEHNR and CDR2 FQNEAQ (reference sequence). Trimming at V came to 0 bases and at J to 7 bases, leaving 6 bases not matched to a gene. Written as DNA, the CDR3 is TGTGCCAGCAGCTTAGCGGGGACTAGCGGGATAGAAAATGAGCAGTTCTTC. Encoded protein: CASSLAGTSGIENEQFF.

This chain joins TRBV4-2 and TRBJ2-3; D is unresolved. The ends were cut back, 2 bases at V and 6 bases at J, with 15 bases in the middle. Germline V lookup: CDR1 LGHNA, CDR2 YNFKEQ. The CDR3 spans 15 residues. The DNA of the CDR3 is TGTGCCAGCAGCCAAAAACTGAATCGTAAGGATACGCAGTATTTT. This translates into CASSQKLNRKDTQYF.